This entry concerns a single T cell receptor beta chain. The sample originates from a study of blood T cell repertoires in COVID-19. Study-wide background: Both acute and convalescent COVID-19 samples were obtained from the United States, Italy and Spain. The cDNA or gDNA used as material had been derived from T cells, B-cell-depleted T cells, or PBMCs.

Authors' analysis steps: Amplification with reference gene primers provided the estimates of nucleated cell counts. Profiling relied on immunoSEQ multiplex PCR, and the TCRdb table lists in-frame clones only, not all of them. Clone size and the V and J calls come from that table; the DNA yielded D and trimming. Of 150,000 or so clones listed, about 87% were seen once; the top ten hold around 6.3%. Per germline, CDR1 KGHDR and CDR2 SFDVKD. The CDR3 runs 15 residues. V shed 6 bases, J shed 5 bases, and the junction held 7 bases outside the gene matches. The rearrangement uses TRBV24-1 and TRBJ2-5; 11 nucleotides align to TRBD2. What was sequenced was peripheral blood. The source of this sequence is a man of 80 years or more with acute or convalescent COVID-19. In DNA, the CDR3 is TGTGCCACCAGTAGTAGCGGGAGGGTTTGGGAGACCCAGTACTTC. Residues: CATSSSGRVWETQYF.